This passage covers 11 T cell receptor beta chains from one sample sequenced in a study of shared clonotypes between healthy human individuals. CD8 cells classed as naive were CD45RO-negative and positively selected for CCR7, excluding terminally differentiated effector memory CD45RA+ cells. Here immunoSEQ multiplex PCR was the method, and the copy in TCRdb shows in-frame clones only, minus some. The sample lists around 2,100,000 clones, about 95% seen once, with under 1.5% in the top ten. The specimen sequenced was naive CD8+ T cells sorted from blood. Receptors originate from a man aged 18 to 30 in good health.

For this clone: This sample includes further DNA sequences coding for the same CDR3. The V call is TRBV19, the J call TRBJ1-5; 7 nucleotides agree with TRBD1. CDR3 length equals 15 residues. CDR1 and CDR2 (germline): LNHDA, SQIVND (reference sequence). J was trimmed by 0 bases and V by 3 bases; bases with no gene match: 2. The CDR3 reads CASSIGTASNQPQHF. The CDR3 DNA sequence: TGTGCCAGTAGTATCGGGACAGCTAGCAATCAGCCCCAGCATTTT.

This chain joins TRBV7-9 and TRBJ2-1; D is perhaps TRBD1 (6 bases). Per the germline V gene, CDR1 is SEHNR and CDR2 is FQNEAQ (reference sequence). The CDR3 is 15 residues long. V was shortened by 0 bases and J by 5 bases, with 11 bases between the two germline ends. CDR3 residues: CASSLAQGLHNEQFF. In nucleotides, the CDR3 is TGTGCCAGCAGCTTAGCACAGGGCCTCCACAATGAGCAGTTCTTC. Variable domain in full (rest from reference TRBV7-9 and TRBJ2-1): DTGVSQNPRHKITKRGQNVTFRCDPISEHNRLYWYRQTLGQGPEFLTYFQNEAQLEKSRLLSDRFSAERPKGSFSTLEIQRTEQGDSAMYLCASSLAQGLHNEQFFGPGTRLTVL.

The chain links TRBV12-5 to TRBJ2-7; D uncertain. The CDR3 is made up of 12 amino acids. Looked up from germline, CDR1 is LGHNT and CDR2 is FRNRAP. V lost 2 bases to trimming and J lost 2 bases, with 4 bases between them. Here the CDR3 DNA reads TGTGCTAGTGGTTTGAGCACCTACGAGCAGTACTTC. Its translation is CASGLSTYEQYF. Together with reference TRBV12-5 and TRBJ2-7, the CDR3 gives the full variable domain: DARVTQTPRHKVTEMGQEVTMRCQPILGHNTVFWYRQTMMQGLELLAYFRNRAPLDDSGMPKDRFSAEMPDATLATLKIQPSEPRDSAVYFCASGLSTYEQYFGPGTRLTVT.

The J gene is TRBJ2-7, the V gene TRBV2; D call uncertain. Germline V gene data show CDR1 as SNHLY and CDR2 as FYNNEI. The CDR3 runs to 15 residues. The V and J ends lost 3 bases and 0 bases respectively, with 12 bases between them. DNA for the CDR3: TGTGCCAGCAGTGAGCACAGAAATTTCTCCTACGAGCAGTACTTC. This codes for CASSEHRNFSYEQYF.

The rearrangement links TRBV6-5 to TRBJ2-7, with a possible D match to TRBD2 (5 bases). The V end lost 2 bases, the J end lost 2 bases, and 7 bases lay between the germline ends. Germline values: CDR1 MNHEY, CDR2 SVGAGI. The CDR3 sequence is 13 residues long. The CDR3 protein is CASSYDYAYEQYF. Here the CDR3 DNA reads TGTGCCAGCAGTTACGACTATGCCTACGAGCAGTACTTC.

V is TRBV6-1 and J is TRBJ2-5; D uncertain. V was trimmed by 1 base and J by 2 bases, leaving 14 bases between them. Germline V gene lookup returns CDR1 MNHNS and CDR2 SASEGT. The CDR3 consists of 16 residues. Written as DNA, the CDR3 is TGTGCCAGCAGTGAAGATCACGTTTCACTACAAGAGACCCAGTACTTC. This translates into CASSEDHVSLQETQYF.

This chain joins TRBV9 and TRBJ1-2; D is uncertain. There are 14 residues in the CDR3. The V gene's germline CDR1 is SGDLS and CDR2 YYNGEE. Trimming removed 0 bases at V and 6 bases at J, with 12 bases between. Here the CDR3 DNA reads TGTGCCAGCAGCGTAGGGTCGTTGGAGGATGGCTACACCTTC. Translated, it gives CASSVGSLEDGYTF.

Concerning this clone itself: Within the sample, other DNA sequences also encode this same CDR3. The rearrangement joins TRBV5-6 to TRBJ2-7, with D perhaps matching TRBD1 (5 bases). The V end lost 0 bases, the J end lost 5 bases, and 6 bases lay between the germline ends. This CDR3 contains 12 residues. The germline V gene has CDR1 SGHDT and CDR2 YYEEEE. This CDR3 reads CASSLAGHEQYF. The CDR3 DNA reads TGTGCCAGCAGCTTGGCAGGGCACGAGCAGTACTTC.

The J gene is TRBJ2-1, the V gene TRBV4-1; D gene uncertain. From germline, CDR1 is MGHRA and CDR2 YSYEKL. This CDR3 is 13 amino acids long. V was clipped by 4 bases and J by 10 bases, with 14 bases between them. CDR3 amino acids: CASSPDNSPEQFF. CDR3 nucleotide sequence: TGCGCCAGCAGCCCTGACAACTCCCCAGAGCAGTTCTTC.

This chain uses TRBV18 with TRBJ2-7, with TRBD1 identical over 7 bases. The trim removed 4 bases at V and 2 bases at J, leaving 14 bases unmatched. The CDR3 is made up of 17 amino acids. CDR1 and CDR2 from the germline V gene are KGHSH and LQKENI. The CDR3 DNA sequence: TGTGCCAGCTCACTGGTCCGGAACAGGGGATCACCCTACGAGCAGTACTTC. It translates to CASSLVRNRGSPYEQYF.

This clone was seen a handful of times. CDR3 loop: CASSLVWGDQETQYF. The CDR3 bases are TGTGCCAGCAGCTTAGTGTGGGGCGACCAAGAGACCCAGTACTTC. V is TRBV11-2 and J is TRBJ2-5, with D perhaps TRBD1 (5 bases). Trimming shortened V by 1 base and J by 0 bases, and 9 bases separated the two germline ends. CDR1 is SGHAT, CDR2 FQNNGV, per germline. This CDR3 comprises 15 residues.